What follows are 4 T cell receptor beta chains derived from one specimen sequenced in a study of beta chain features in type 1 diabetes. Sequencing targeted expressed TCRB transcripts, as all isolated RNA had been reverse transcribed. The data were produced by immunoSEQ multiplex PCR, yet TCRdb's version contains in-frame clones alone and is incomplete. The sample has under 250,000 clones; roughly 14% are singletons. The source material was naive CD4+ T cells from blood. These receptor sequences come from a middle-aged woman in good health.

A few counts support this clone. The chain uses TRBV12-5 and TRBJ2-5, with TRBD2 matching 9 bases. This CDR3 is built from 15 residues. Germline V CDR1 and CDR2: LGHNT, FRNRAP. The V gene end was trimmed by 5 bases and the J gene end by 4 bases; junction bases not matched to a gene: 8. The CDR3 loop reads CASGGSGGPSETQYF. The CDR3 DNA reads TGTGCTAGTGGTGGGAGCGGGGGGCCATCAGAGACCCAGTACTTC. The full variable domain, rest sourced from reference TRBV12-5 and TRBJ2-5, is DARVTQTPRHKVTEMGQEVTMRCQPILGHNTVFWYRQTMMQGLELLAYFRNRAPLDDSGMPKDRFSAEMPDATLATLKIQPSEPRDSAVYFCASGGSGGPSETQYFGPGTRLLVL.

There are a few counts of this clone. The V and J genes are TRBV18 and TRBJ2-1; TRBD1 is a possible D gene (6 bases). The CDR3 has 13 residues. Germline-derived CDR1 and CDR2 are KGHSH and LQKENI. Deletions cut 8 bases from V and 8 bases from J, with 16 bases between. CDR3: CASLRVGGDEQFF. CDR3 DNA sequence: TGTGCCAGCCTTCGAGTTGGGGGCGATGAGCAGTTCTTC. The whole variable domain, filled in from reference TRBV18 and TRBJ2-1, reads NAGVMQNPRHLVRRRGQEARLRCSPMKGHSHVYWYRQLPEEGLKFMVYLQKENIIDESGMPKERFSAEFPKEGPSILRIQQVVRGDSAAYFCASLRVGGDEQFFGPGTRLTVL.

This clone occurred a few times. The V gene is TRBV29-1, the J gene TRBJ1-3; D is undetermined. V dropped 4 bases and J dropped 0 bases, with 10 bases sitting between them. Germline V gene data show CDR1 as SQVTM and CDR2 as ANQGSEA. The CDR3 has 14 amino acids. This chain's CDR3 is CSVARSVSGNTIYF. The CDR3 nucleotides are TGCAGCGTTGCTCGCAGCGTCTCTGGAAACACCATATATTTT.

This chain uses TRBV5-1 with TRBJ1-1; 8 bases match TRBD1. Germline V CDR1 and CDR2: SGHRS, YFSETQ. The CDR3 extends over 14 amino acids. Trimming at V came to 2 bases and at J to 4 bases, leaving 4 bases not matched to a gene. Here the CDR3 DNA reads TGCGCCAGCAGCTTAACGACAGGGGTCACTGAAGCTTTCTTT. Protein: CASSLTTGVTEAFF.